One T cell receptor beta chain is described in this entry. The antigen is undetermined. Every TCR beta cDNA library bore unique molecular identifiers. A single record per CDR3 protein comes from TCRdb applying MiXCR to the PCR reads. The repertoire holds 750,000 to 950,000 distinct CDR3 sequences, 46% seen once, with roughly 4.9% in the top ten. This sample was included in a study of post-analysis software for immune sequencing data. Notes on the study in general: Batch-mates among the samples co-clustered strongly by F measure. Comparison with controls showed significantly lower normalized Chao1 diversity in multiple sclerosis patients. Elevated frequency relative to controls characterized roughly five TRBV segments in patients, TRBV5-6, TRBV5-1 and TRBV20-1 among them.

Trimming removed 5 bases at V and 4 bases at J, with 22 bases between. CDR1 MNHEY and CDR2 SMNVEV come from the germline V gene (reference sequence). CDR3 size: 17 residues. This chain connects TRBV27 to TRBJ2-3; D gene uncertain. The sequencing sample was made of blood. This TCR was recovered from a girl between 5 and 17 years old with multiple sclerosis. The CDR3 DNA follows: TGTGCCAGCAGTCCCGCCGGACGGGCTGGGCTGGCAGATACGCAGTATTTT. This translates into CASSPAGRAGLADTQYF.